These T cell receptor beta chains were read from a single sample in a study of blood T cell repertoires in COVID-19. Produced via immunoSEQ multiplex PCR; TCRdb's table is partial and in-frame only. In the table there are some 67,000 clones, 90% of which are singletons. Sequencing used peripheral blood. The origin of the receptors is a young woman with acute or convalescent COVID-19. CDR3s include the opening cysteine and the closing phenylalanine or tryptophan. The order of the fields is clone size, CDR3 length, V gene, J gene, D gene, CDR3 DNA, CDR3 protein. The D gene is left open where the match is weak. The listing skips clone size in some rows; elsewhere it reads once, few, many or a size class.

>.|15|TRBV7-2|TRBJ1-1|TRBD1
TGTGCCAGCAGCATTAGGACAGGAAAGAACACTGAAGCTTTCTTT
CASSIRTGKNTEAFF
>.|12|TRBV20-1|TRBJ1-1|.
TGCAGTGCTAGTTCACAGCTCACTGAAGCTTTCTTT
CSASSQLTEAFF
>.|13|TRBV29-1|TRBJ1-2|.
TGCAGCGTCACAGGGAGGGGAGGCTATGGCTACACCTTC
CSVTGRGGYGYTF
>few|12|TRBV10-3|TRBJ1-1|.
TGTGCCATCAACGGGGGAGGCACTGAAGCTTTCTTT
CAINGGGTEAFF
>.|13|TRBV2|TRBJ2-7|TRBD1
TGTGCCAGCACCGGACAGGGCTCCTACGAGCAGTACTTC
CASTGQGSYEQYF
>.|14|TRBV6-5|TRBJ1-1|TRBD1
TGTGCCAGCAGTAAGGGACAGAAAAACACTGAAGCTTTCTTT
CASSKGQKNTEAFF
>.|16|TRBV4-3|TRBJ2-1|.
TGCGCCAGCAGCCAAGATCCCCGAGGGCCCTACAATGAGCAGTTCTTC
CASSQDPRGPYNEQFF
>.|14|TRBV4-3|TRBJ1-6|.
TGCGCCAGCAGCCAAGATTCGTCGAATTCACCCCTCCACTTT
CASSQDSSNSPLHF
>.|14|TRBV5-5|TRBJ2-7|TRBD1
TGTGCCAGCAGCCCCGGGACAGGGTCCTACGAGCAGTACTTC
CASSPGTGSYEQYF
>.|16|TRBV5-6|TRBJ1-2|.
TGTGCCAGCCACATGGAGAGGGGACTAGGTGGCTATGGCTACACCTTC
CASHMERGLGGYGYTF
>once|14|TRBV5-4|TRBJ2-1|TRBD2
TGTGCCAGCAGCCCGGGGGGGAGCATCAATGAGCAGTTCTTC
CASSPGGSINEQFF
>.|15|TRBV10-3|TRBJ1-2|.
TGTGCCATCAGTGAGTCAACAGGGTCTATCTATGGCTACACCTTC
CAISESTGSIYGYTF
>few|21|TRBV6-2/TRBV6-3|TRBJ2-4|TRBD2
TGTGCCAGCAGTTTCCCGACTAGCGGGATAAGCGTTATACTAGCCAAAAACATTCAGTACTTC
CASSFPTSGISVILAKNIQYF
>.|15|TRBV5-4|TRBJ2-1|.
TGTGCCAGCAGCACCTATGTGGGAGTCGTAACTGAGCAGTTCTTC
CASSTYVGVVTEQFF
>.|15|TRBV10-3|TRBJ2-4|.
TGTGCCATCGGGGCCGGAGGGGGCGTTGGAGACATTCAGTACTTC
CAIGAGGGVGDIQYF
>.|17|TRBV6-4|TRBJ2-7|TRBD2
TGTGCCAGCAGTGATTTGGGACTAGCGGGAGTCGTCTACGAGCAGTACTTC
CASSDLGLAGVVYEQYF
>once|11|TRBV28|TRBJ1-2|.
TGTGCCAGCAGTACCGGGACTCTTAGTACCTTC
CASSTGTLSTF
>once|12|TRBV6-5|TRBJ1-2|.
TGTGCCAGCAGCTACCGACAGTATGGCTACACCTTC
CASSYRQYGYTF
>.|13|TRBV6-2/TRBV6-3|TRBJ1-5|.
TGTGCCAGCAGTTCCCAGGGAGGTCAGCCCCAGCATTTT
CASSSQGGQPQHF
>.|12|TRBV6-5|TRBJ1-2|TRBD1
TGTGCCAGCAGCCCGACAGGGCTTGGCTACACCTTC
CASSPTGLGYTF
>.|17|TRBV18|TRBJ1-3|TRBD1
TGTGCCAGCTCACCTCGGCCAGGGGACAGTACTGGAAACACCATATATTTT
CASSPRPGDSTGNTIYF
>.|15|TRBV7-9|TRBJ2-3|.
TGTGCCAGCAGCTTTAGCCTAGAAGGCACAGATACGCAGTATTTT
CASSFSLEGTDTQYF
>.|13|TRBV5-1|TRBJ2-7|.
TGCGCCAGCAGCTTGGAGATAGGGGACGAGCAGTACTTC
CASSLEIGDEQYF
>.|19|TRBV4-1|TRBJ2-6|.
TGCGCCAGCAGCCAAGACGACGCCCGGGGGATCTCTGGGGCCAACGTCCTGACTTTC
CASSQDDARGISGANVLTF
>once|15|TRBV5-4|TRBJ2-6|.
TGTGCCAGCAGTTTCGACAGCTCTGGGGCCAACGTCCTGACTTTC
CASSFDSSGANVLTF
>.|15|TRBV19|TRBJ1-2|.
TGTGCCAGTAGGCACCAGGACACGCCGAACTATGGCTACACCTTC
CASRHQDTPNYGYTF
>.|14|TRBV6-5|TRBJ1-2|TRBD1
TGTGCCAGCAGCGACAGGGACAGGGAGAATGGCTACACCTTC
CASSDRDRENGYTF
>.|15|TRBV6-2/TRBV6-3|TRBJ2-1|TRBD1
TGTGCCAGCAGCGAGGGACAGGGCTTTTACAATGAGCAGTTCTTC
CASSEGQGFYNEQFF
>.|13|TRBV27|TRBJ1-1|.
TGTGCCAGTAAAAGAAATCCGGGGGCTGAAGCTTTCTTT
CASKRNPGAEAFF
>.|16|TRBV28|TRBJ1-6|.
TGTGCCAGCAGTTTATATGCATCAGGGGCTAATTCACCCCTCCACTTT
CASSLYASGANSPLHF
>.|19|TRBV19|TRBJ2-2|.
.
CASSIVLAGFSLDTGELFF
>.|14|TRBV5-1|TRBJ1-6|.
TGCGCCAGCAGCTTATCAGGGCATAATTCACCCCTCCACTTT
CASSLSGHNSPLHF
>.|16|TRBV7-6|TRBJ2-2|.
TGTGCCAGCAGCTTAGGCCCGAGACTTAACACCGGGGAGCTGTTTTTT
CASSLGPRLNTGELFF
>.|16|TRBV4-3|TRBJ2-7|TRBD2
TGCGCCAGCAGCCAAGAAGCCACTAGCGGGAGTTACGAGCAGTACTTC
CASSQEATSGSYEQYF
>.|17|TRBV3-1/TRBV3-2|TRBJ2-7|.
TGTGCCAGCAGCCAAGTTTCCTACGGGAGTGGGGCCGGGGAGCAGTACTTC
CASSQVSYGSGAGEQYF
>.|14|TRBV2|TRBJ2-7|.
TGTGCCAGCAGTGAACAAGGGGAGGCCTACGAGCAGTACTTC
CASSEQGEAYEQYF
>.|16|TRBV7-9|TRBJ2-1|.
TGTGCCAGCAGGGCGCCCGTCAGACACTCCTACAATGAGCAGTTCTTC
CASRAPVRHSYNEQFF
>.|17|TRBV4-1|TRBJ2-2|TRBD2
TGCGCCAGCAGCCAAGATCCCCTTTCCGGGGGGGCCGGGGAGCTGTTTTTT
CASSQDPLSGGAGELFF
>few|15|TRBV19|TRBJ2-1|TRBD2
TGTGCCAGTAGTATTTGGAGCGGGGCAGGCAATGAGCAGTTCTTC
CASSIWSGAGNEQFF
>.|14|TRBV7-2|TRBJ2-7|.
TGTGCCAGCAGCTTAGATACAGAACCATACGAGCAGTACTTC
CASSLDTEPYEQYF
>.|14|TRBV2|TRBJ1-5|.
TGTGCCAGCAGGACGTGGGAGGGGGATCAGCCCCAGCATTTT
CASRTWEGDQPQHF
>.|14|TRBV30|TRBJ1-2|.
TGTGCCTGGAGGCAACACGGGAATGACTATGGCTACACCTTC
CAWRQHGNDYGYTF
>.|15|TRBV18|TRBJ2-1|TRBD1
TGTGCCAGCTCACCACCGGGACAGGGGGTCAATGAGCAGTTCTTC
CASSPPGQGVNEQFF
>.|16|TRBV7-9|TRBJ2-5|TRBD1
TGTGCCAGCAGCTCCTTTGGACAGGGCGGAGGGGAGACCCAGTACTTC
CASSSFGQGGGETQYF
>.|15|TRBV5-1|TRBJ1-4|.
TGCGCCAGCAGCTTGTGGGGGGCAACTAATGAAAAACTGTTTTTT
CASSLWGATNEKLFF
>once|15|TRBV7-9|TRBJ1-1|TRBD1
TGTGCCAGCAGCTTAGGTGGACAGGGCAACACTGAAGCTTTCTTT
CASSLGGQGNTEAFF
>.|14|TRBV2|TRBJ1-2|TRBD1
TGTGCCAGCAGTAGCGGGCAGGGGGCAGAGGGCTACACCTTC
CASSSGQGAEGYTF
>.|14|TRBV28|TRBJ1-1|TRBD1
TGTGCCAGCAGTGAACAGGGGGCGCGAATTGAAGCTTTCTTT
CASSEQGARIEAFF
>.|15|TRBV5-1|TRBJ2-7|TRBD2
TGCGCCAGCAGCCCCCGGGGGGGAAGCTCCTACGAGCAGTACTTC
CASSPRGGSSYEQYF
>.|16|TRBV5-1|TRBJ2-2|.
TGCGCCAGCAGCTACAGGCGAATCGCGAACACCGGGGAGCTGTTTTTT
CASSYRRIANTGELFF